The rows below give T cell receptor beta chains drawn from one sample of a study of shared clonotypes between healthy human individuals. Sequencing was performed with immunoSEQ multiplex PCR; in TCRdb, only in-frame clones are kept and a portion is missing. This table holds hundreds of thousands of clones, around 78% found once. The specimen was PBMCs. Source of these receptors: a woman aged 40 to 50 in good health. Some clones in this sample may be carry-over from other donors' samples. CDR3s include the opening cysteine and the closing phenylalanine or tryptophan. The D gene is left open where the match is weak. Not every row has a clone size; where given, it reads once, few, many or a size class.

D gene	V gene	clone size	CDR3 length	J gene	CDR3 protein	CDR3 DNA
TRBD2	TRBV7-7	.	16	TRBJ2-3	CASSNGGLAGADTQYF	TGTGCCAGCAGCAACGGGGGACTAGCTGGAGCAGATACGCAGTATTTT
TRBD2	TRBV7-6	few	16	TRBJ2-1	CASSLQGLASHNEQFF	TGTGCCAGCAGCTTACAAGGACTAGCGAGTCACAATGAGCAGTTCTTC
TRBD1	TRBV18	.	15	TRBJ1-4	CASSHDRGPWEKLFF	TGTGCCAGCTCACATGACAGGGGACCGTGGGAAAAACTGTTTTTT
.	TRBV30	.	15	TRBJ2-2	CAWSHVLANTGELFF	TGTGCCTGGAGTCACGTACTTGCGAACACCGGGGAGCTGTTTTTT
.	TRBV30	.	15	TRBJ1-6	CAWSVGGPGHSPLHF	TGTGCCTGGAGTGTGGGGGGCCCCGGCCATTCACCCCTCCACTTT
.	TRBV29-1	.	12	TRBJ2-5	CSVERGAGEQYF	TGCAGCGTTGAGAGGGGGGCTGGGGAGCAGTACTTC
TRBD2	TRBV29-1	.	13	TRBJ2-7	CSALGGGNYEQYF	TGCAGCGCCCTTGGGGGGGGGAACTACGAGCAGTACTTC
.	TRBV10-1	.	16	TRBJ2-4	CASSEPSFGRVNIQYF	TGCGCCAGCAGTGAGCCGAGTTTTGGGCGCGTAAACATTCAGTACTTC
TRBD1	TRBV5-6	few	16	TRBJ1-3	CASSWGDRRSGNTIYF	TGTGCCAGCAGCTGGGGGGACAGACGCTCTGGAAACACCATATATTTT
.	TRBV10-2	.	14	TRBJ2-3	CASSPGLLTDTQYF	TGCGCCAGCTCACCGGGGCTTTTAACAGATACGCAGTATTTT
TRBD2	TRBV5-1	once	15	TRBJ2-2	CASSLAGGNTGELFF	TGCGCCAGCAGCCTAGCGGGAGGGAACACCGGGGAGCTGTTTTTT
.	TRBV2	.	11	TRBJ2-5	CASRRVETQYF	TGTGCCAGCCGCAGGGTGGAGACCCAGTACTTC
TRBD2	TRBV28	.	14	TRBJ2-7	CASRSTSGFREQYF	TGTGCCAGCAGATCGACTAGCGGTTTCCGCGAGCAGTACTTC
.	TRBV18	.	14	TRBJ2-7	CASSPPGLAYEQYF	TGTGCCAGCTCACCACCGGGACTCGCCTACGAGCAGTACTTC
.	TRBV18	.	15	TRBJ2-7	CASSPGTSSSYEQYF	TGTGCCAGCTCACCCGGGACATCCAGCTCCTACGAGCAGTACTTC
.	TRBV28	.	14	TRBJ2-3	CASSLPGNTDTQYF	TGTGCCAGCAGTTTACCAGGGAACACAGATACGCAGTATTTT
.	TRBV6-6	.	15	TRBJ1-4	CASTPVRAQHEKLFF	TGTGCCAGCACCCCGGTTCGGGCTCAGCACGAAAAACTGTTTTTT
.	TRBV2	few	13	TRBJ1-1	CASVNRVNTEAFF	TGTGCCAGCGTCAACAGGGTGAACACTGAAGCTTTCTTT
TRBD2	TRBV5-3	.	15	TRBJ2-3	CASSQGTSGRNTQYF	TGTGCCAGCAGCCAAGGGACTAGCGGGAGAAATACGCAGTATTTT
.	TRBV5-4	.	15	TRBJ2-3	CASSPPGRSTDTQYF	TGTGCCAGCAGCCCACCAGGGAGGAGCACAGATACGCAGTATTTT
TRBD1	TRBV6-5	.	15	TRBJ2-7	CASSYAGTGLYEQYF	TGTGCCAGCAGTTACGCGGGGACAGGACTATACGAGCAGTACTTC
.	TRBV11-3	once	14	TRBJ2-2	CASSSQGLAGELFF	TGTGCCAGCAGCTCCCAGGGTTTGGCCGGGGAGCTGTTTTTT
TRBD1	TRBV9	.	14	TRBJ1-5	CASSGGQGTKPQHF	TGTGCCAGCAGCGGCGGACAGGGTACAAAGCCCCAGCATTTT
.	TRBV4-2	.	21	TRBJ2-2	CASSQGDRAASHGGDTGELFF	TGTGCCAGCAGCCAAGGAGATAGGGCCGCTTCACATGGGGGAGACACCGGGGAGCTGTTTTTT